The clone carrying this TCR beta chain has a handful of counts. Its antigen is as yet unknown. This entry is derived from a study of CD8 T cells in ankylosing spondylitis. TCRdb used MiXCR to reprocess the 5' RACE reads, holding one entry per CDR3 protein. The sample has 220,000 or so distinct CDR3 sequences, 15% to 20% seen once. Overall study results and limits: What appeared characteristic of ankylosing spondylitis blood was a TCR beta motif of seven to nine highly homologous variants. Earlier authors reported some of these motif variants in reactive arthritis synovial fluid and blood.

The clonotype was recovered from a male donor with ankylosing spondylitis. Sequencing was performed on blood, either unsorted or a sorted T cell fraction (not recorded which).

CDR3 nucleotides: TGTGCCAGCAGCAAAGACGTAGGGCCGGTAGATACGCAGTATTTT. It encodes CASSKDVGPVDTQYF. The V and J genes are TRBV12-3 or TRBV12-4 and TRBJ2-3; D gene uncertain. The CDR3 runs to 15 residues. V lost 6 bases and J lost 5, with 18 bases in between.